The T cell receptor (beta chain) described here comes from a study of T cell responses to AZD1222 COVID-19 vaccine. A remark on this clone: Its antigen is as yet unknown.

General study points: Close to half of all spike-specific TCRs reportedly target regions of the variants that are unmutated. The span of vaccine-associated CD4 TCRs extended across spike, with dominance at 160-218 and 743-854.

The protocol was immunoSEQ multiplex PCR, while the TCRdb copy is restricted to in-frame clones and leaves out a portion. The sample consists of fewer than 180,000 clones, about nine tenths of them appearing once. The CDR3 extends over 15 amino acids. V lost 2 bases, J lost 3 bases, and 14 bases lay in between. Germline V gene lookup returns CDR1 SGHAT and CDR2 FQNNGV. The origin of this receptor is an adult who received the AZD1222 COVID-19 vaccine. Material: peripheral blood, obtained 28 days after the second AZD1222 dose. The chain joins TRBV11-2 to TRBJ2-7, with D perhaps assigned TRBD1 or TRBD2 (5 bases each). In DNA, the CDR3 is TGTGCCAGCAGCTTAACACAGGAGGCATACTACGAGCAGTACTTC. As protein: CASSLTQEAYYEQYF.